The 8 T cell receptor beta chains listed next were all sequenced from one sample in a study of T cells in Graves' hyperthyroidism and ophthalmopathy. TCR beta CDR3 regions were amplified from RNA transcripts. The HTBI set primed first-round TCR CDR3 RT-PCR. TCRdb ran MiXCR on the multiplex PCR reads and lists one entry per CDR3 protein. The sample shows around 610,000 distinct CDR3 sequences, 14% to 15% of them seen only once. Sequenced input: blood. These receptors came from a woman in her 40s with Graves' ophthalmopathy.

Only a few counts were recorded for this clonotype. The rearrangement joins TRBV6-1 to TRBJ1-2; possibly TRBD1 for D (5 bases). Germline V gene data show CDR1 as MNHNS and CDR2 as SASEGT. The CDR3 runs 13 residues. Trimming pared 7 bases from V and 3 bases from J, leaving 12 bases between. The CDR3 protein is CASTNPGYYGYTF. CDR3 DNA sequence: TGTGCCAGCACCAACCCAGGGTACTATGGCTACACCTTC.

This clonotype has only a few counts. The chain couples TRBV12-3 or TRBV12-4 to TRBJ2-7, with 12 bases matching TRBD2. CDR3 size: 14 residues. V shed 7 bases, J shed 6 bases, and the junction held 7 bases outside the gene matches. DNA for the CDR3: TGTGCCAGCACCGATTGGACTAGCGGGACCGAGCAGTACTTC. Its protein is CASTDWTSGTEQYF.

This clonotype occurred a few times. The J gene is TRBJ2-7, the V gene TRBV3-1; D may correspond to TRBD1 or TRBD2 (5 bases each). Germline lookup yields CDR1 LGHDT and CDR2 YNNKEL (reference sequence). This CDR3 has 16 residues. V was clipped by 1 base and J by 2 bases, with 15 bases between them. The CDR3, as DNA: TGTGCCAGCAGCCAAGGGTCCCCAGGGACCGCCTACGAGCAGTACTTC. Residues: CASSQGSPGTAYEQYF.

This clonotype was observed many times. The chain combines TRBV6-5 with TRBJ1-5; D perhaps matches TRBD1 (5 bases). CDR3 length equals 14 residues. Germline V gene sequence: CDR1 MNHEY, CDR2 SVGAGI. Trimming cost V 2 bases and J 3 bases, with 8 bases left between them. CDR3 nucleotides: TGTGCCAGCAGTTACACGGGGGTCAATCAGCCCCAGCATTTT. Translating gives CASSYTGVNQPQHF.

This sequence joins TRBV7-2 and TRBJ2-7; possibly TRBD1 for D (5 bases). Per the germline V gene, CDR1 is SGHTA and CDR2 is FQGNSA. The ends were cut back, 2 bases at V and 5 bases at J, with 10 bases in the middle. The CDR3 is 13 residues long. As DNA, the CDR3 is TGTGCCAGCAGCTTAAAGGGGTCGAACGAGCAGTACTTC. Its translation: CASSLKGSNEQYF.

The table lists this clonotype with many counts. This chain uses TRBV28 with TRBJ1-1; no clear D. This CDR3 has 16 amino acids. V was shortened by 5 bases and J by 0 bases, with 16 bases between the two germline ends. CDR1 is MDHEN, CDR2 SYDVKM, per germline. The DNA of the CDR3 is TGTGCCAGCAGTACAGCCTCTTCTTCCATGAACACTGAAGCTTTCTTT. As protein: CASSTASSSMNTEAFF.

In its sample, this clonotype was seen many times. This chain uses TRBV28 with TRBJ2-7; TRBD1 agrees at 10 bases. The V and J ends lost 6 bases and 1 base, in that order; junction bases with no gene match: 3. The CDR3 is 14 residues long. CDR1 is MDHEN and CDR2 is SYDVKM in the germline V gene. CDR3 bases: TGTGCCAGCAGGGGACAGGGGATGTCCTACGAGCAGTACTTC. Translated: CASRGQGMSYEQYF.

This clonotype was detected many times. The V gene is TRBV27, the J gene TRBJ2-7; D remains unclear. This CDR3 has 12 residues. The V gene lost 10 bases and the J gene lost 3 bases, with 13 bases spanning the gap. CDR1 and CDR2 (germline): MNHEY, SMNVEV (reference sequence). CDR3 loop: CAINGSFYEQYF. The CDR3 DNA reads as TGTGCCATTAACGGATCGTTCTACGAGCAGTACTTC.